Sequencing of this TCR beta chain was carried out in a study of cytomegalovirus exposure and HLA in healthy donors. Vbeta (60) and Jbeta (13) primers were used in the PCR. TCRdb keeps only in-frame clones here, not all; method: immunoSEQ multiplex PCR. The sample includes 90,000 to 150,000 clones, about 73% of them seen just once. Sequenced: PBMCs. This clonotype originated in a woman aged 25-40 years in good health and CMV-seropositive.

CDR3 nucleotide sequence: TGTGCCAGCAGCTGGCGGGGCCGGAATGAGCAGTTCTTC. It is translated as CASSWRGRNEQFF. The V call is TRBV5-8, the J call TRBJ2-1; tentatively, D is TRBD2 (6 bases). The germline CDR1 and CDR2 sequences are SGHTS and YDEGEE. This CDR3 comprises 13 residues. V lost 3 bases and J lost 7, with 11 bases in between.